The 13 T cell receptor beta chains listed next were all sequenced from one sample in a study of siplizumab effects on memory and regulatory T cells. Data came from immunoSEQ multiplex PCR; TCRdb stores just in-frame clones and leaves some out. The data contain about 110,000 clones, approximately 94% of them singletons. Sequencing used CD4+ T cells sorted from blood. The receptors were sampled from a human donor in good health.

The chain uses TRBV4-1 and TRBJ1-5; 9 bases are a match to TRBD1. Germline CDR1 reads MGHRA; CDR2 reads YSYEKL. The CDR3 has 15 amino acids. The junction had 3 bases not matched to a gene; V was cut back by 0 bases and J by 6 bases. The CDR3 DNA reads TGCGCCAGCAGCCAAGAAGGGACAGGGTTTCAGCCCCAGCATTTT. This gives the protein CASSQEGTGFQPQHF.

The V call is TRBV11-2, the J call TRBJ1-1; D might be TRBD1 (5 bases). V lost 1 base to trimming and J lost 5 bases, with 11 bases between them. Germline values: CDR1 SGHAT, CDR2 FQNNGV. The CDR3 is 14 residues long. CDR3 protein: CASSLVATETEAFF. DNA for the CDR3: TGTGCCAGCAGCTTAGTTGCGACAGAAACTGAAGCTTTCTTT.

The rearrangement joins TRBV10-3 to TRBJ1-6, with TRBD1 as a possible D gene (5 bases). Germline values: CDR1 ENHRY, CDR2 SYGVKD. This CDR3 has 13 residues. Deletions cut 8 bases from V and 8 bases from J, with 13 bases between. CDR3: CAIGRESDSPLHF. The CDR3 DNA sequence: TGTGCCATCGGCAGGGAGTCGGATTCACCCCTCCACTTT.

The CDR3 region is CASSEAGTGGSTQYF. In DNA form, the CDR3 reads TGTGCCAGCAGTGAAGCGGGGACAGGTGGGTCGACCCAGTACTTC. V and J are TRBV6-1 and TRBJ2-5, with 8 bases fitting TRBD1. The V gene end was trimmed by 0 bases and the J gene end by 7 bases; junction bases not matched to a gene: 7. The CDR3 consists of 15 residues. CDR1 and CDR2 from the germline V gene are MNHNS and SASEGT.

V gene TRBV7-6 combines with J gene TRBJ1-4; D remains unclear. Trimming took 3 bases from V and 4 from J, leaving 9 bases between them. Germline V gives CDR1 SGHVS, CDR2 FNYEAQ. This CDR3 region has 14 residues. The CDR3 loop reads CASSFSRYNEKLFF. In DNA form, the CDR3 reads TGTGCCAGCAGCTTTTCTCGGTATAATGAAAAACTGTTTTTT.

CDR3 amino acids: CASRSKGQTTNEKLFF. For the CDR3, the DNA is TGTGCCAGCAGGTCAAAGGGACAGACAACTAATGAAAAACTGTTTTTT. This sequence joins TRBV21-1 and TRBJ1-4; TRBD1, the D gene given by the table, was not confirmed from the DNA. TRBV21-1 is an annotated pseudogene. The CDR3 is made up of 16 amino acids.

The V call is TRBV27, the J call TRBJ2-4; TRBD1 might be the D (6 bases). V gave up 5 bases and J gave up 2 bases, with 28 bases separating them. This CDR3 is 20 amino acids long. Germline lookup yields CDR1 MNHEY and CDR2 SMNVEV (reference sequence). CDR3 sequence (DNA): TGTGCCAGCAGTCCCCTCCCGCAGGGGACCATCGTTATATCCAAAAACATTCAGTACTTC. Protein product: CASSPLPQGTIVISKNIQYF.

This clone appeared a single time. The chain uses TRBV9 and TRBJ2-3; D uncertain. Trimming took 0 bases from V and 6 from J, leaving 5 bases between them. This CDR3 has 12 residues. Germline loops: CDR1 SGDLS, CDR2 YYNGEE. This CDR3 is CASSVESDTQYF. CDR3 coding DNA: TGTGCCAGCAGCGTAGAATCGGATACGCAGTATTTT.

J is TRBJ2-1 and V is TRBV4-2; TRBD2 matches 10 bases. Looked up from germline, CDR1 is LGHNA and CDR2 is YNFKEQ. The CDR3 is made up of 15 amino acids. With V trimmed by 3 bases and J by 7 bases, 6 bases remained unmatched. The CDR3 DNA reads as TGTGCCAGCAGCCAGGGGGATAGCGGGAGGAATGAGCAGTTCTTC. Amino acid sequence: CASSQGDSGRNEQFF.

The CDR3: CASSFGADTEAFF. DNA for the CDR3: TGTGCCAGCAGTTTCGGGGCGGACACTGAAGCTTTCTTT. The V gene is TRBV6-4, the J gene TRBJ1-1; the D gene is possibly TRBD1 (5 bases). The CDR3 extends over 13 amino acids. Germline assignment: CDR1 MRHNA and CDR2 SNTAGT. Deletions cut 5 bases from V and 3 bases from J, with 10 bases between.

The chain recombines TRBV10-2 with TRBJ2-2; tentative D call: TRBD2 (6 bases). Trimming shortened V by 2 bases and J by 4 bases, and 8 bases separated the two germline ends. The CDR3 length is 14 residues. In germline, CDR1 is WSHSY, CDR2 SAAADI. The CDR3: CASSERRVTGELFF. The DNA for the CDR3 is TGCGCCAGCAGTGAGCGGAGGGTCACCGGGGAGCTGTTTTTT.

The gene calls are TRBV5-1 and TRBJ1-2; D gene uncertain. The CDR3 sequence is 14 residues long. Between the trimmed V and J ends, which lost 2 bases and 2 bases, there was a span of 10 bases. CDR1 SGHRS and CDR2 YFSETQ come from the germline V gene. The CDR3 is CASSLVAGNYGYTF. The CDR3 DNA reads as TGCGCCAGCAGCTTAGTAGCGGGCAACTATGGCTACACCTTC.

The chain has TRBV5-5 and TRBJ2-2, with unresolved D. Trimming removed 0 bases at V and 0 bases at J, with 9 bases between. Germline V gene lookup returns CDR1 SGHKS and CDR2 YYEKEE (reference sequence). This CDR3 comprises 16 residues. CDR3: CASSLASAANTGELFF. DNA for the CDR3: TGTGCCAGCAGCTTGGCGTCAGCCGCGAACACCGGGGAGCTGTTTTTT.